These 29 T cell receptor beta chains originate from one sample sequenced in a study of human T cells and chemical hapten exposure. TCRdb re-analysed the RACE reads in MiXCR, keeping a single row per CDR3 protein. This sample has tens of thousands of distinct CDR3 sequences, with about 5.5% found just once. Time point denoted: healthy volunteer bleed at 6 weeks. It was unfractionated whole blood from which total RNA was extracted. Material for sequencing was whole blood. The receptors come from a human donor in good health. Some clones in this sample may be carry-over from other donors' samples.

The chain carries TRBV14 and TRBJ1-1; 10 positions match TRBD1. CDR1 SGHDN and CDR2 FVKESK come from the germline V gene. The V segment lost 0 bases and the J segment 11 bases; nucleotides outside the gene matches: 9. The CDR3 has 15 amino acids. For the CDR3, the DNA is TGTGCCAGCAGCCAAGAAGCTTCCGGACAGGGGGTGGCTTTCTTT. It yields the protein CASSQEASGQGVAFF. The whole variable domain, filled in from reference TRBV14 and TRBJ1-1, reads EAGVTQFPSHSVIEKGQTVTLRCDPISGHDNLYWYRRVMGKEIKFLLHFVKESKQDESGMPNNRFLAERTGGTYSTLKVQPAELEDSGVYFCASSQEASGQGVAFFGQGTRLTVV.

This clonotype showed up many times. The chain combines TRBV20-1 with TRBJ1-6; no clear D. This CDR3 has 17 residues. V was clipped by 4 bases and J by 0 bases, with 16 bases between them. The germline CDR1 and CDR2 sequences are DFQATT and SNEGSKA (reference sequence). The CDR3 DNA reads as TGCAGTGCTAAGAGATTGAAGGCACCCTCCTATAATTCACCCCTCCACTTT. The encoded protein is CSAKRLKAPSYNSPLHF.

This clonotype was detected many times. The rearrangement links TRBV2 to TRBJ2-3; 15 bases line up with TRBD2. From germline, CDR1 is SNHLY and CDR2 FYNNEI. This CDR3 is 20 amino acids long. J was trimmed by 3 bases and V by 3 bases; bases with no gene match: 13. The CDR3 loop reads CASSDRTSGGAIFSTDTQYF. CDR3 nucleotides: TGTGCCAGCAGTGACCGGACTAGCGGGGGGGCCATTTTTAGTACAGATACGCAGTATTTT.

In its sample, this clonotype was seen many times. The V call is TRBV2, the J call TRBJ2-3, with D possibly being TRBD1 or TRBD2 (5 bases each). Germline-derived CDR1 and CDR2 are SNHLY and FYNNEI. This CDR3 comprises 13 residues. V lost 8 bases to trimming and J lost 6 bases, with 15 bases between them. CDR3 sequence (DNA): TGTGCCAGCCTACTGGGGGTAGTGGATACGCAGTATTTT. Protein sequence: CASLLGVVDTQYF.

This clonotype was counted between two and nine times. This sequence joins TRBV5-1 and TRBJ2-1; a weak D match, TRBD2 (6 bases). The V and J ends lost 0 bases and 7 bases respectively, with 8 bases between them. Germline V gene data show CDR1 as SGHRS and CDR2 as YFSETQ. The CDR3 totals 13 residues. The CDR3 is CASSLGGVNEQFF. The CDR3 DNA reads as TGCGCCAGCAGCTTGGGCGGGGTTAATGAGCAGTTCTTC.

This clonotype appeared many times. This chain links TRBV29-1 with TRBJ2-1; D uncertain. The CDR3 totals 12 residues. V lost 3 bases to trimming and J lost 10 bases, with 13 bases between them. Germline V gene sequence: CDR1 SQVTM, CDR2 ANQGSEA. CDR3 protein: CSVEQTDPEQFF. DNA of the CDR3: TGCAGCGTTGAGCAGACCGATCCCGAGCAGTTCTTC.

V gene TRBV2 combines with J gene TRBJ2-1, with 9 bases aligning to TRBD2. The CDR3 has 16 residues. V was pared by 1 base and J by 7 bases, with 8 bases of the junction left unmatched. Germline V CDR1 and CDR2: SNHLY, FYNNEI. The CDR3 region is CASSEGGGGAGNEQFF. CDR3 bases: TGTGCCAGCAGTGAAGGTGGCGGGGGGGCGGGAAATGAGCAGTTCTTC.

This clonotype was counted ten times or more. The chain links TRBV7-2 to TRBJ1-4; 9 nucleotides agree with TRBD1. Trimming removed 1 base from V and 7 bases from J; junction bases left unmatched: 4. The CDR3 length is 15 residues. Germline CDR1 SGHTA, CDR2 FQGNSA. The CDR3 loop reads CASSLGRQGVEKLFF. In DNA, the CDR3 is TGTGCCAGCAGCTTAGGACGACAGGGGGTTGAAAAACTGTTTTTT.

This clonotype was detected many times. The chain recombines TRBV20-1 with TRBJ1-1; 10 positions agree with TRBD1. Looked up from germline, CDR1 is DFQATT and CDR2 is SNEGSKA (reference sequence). The CDR3 consists of 12 residues. V was clipped by 6 bases and J by 8 bases; unmatched bases: 6. CDR3 sequence reads: CSAGQGVVEAFF. In DNA form, the CDR3 reads TGCAGTGCCGGACAGGGGGTTGTCGAAGCTTTCTTT.

This clonotype was found many times. The chain has TRBV7-9 and TRBJ1-1; D remains unclear. Per the germline V gene, CDR1 is SEHNR and CDR2 is FQNEAQ (reference sequence). The CDR3 consists of 11 residues. Between the trimmed V and J ends, which lost 1 base and 8 bases, there was a span of 5 bases. The CDR3 DNA sequence: TGTGCCAGCAGCTTAGGAGGGGAAGCTTTCTTT. Translated: CASSLGGEAFF. Full variable domain (outside the CDR3, taken from reference TRBV7-9 and TRBJ1-1): DTGVSQNPRHKITKRGQNVTFRCDPISEHNRLYWYRQTLGQGPEFLTYFQNEAQLEKSRLLSDRFSAERPKGSFSTLEIQRTEQGDSAMYLCASSLGGEAFFGQGTRLTVV.

This clonotype has at least ten counts. This rearrangement joins TRBV11-2 to TRBJ2-3, with 7 bases aligning to TRBD2. Germline lookup yields CDR1 SGHAT and CDR2 FQNNGV. The CDR3 length is 16 residues. The trim removed 4 bases at V and 5 bases at J, leaving 12 bases unmatched. CDR3 region: CASSSIRAGLGDTQYF. CDR3 sequence (DNA): TGTGCCAGCAGCTCCATCCGAGCGGGGTTGGGAGATACGCAGTATTTT.

J is TRBJ1-5 and V is TRBV7-2; D is undetermined. Per the germline V gene, CDR1 is SGHTA and CDR2 is FQGNSA. The length of the CDR3 is 15 residues. V was pared by 3 bases and J by 0 bases, with 9 bases between. CDR3 sequence: CASSLYIHSNQPQHF. The CDR3 region has the DNA TGTGCCAGCAGCTTGTACATACATAGCAATCAGCCCCAGCATTTT.

This clonotype was detected ten times or more. The chain combines TRBV11-2 with TRBJ2-7; 10 nucleotides align to TRBD1. The V segment lost 4 bases and the J segment 2 bases; nucleotides outside the gene matches: 5. The CDR3 is 15 amino acids. CDR1 and CDR2 (germline): SGHAT, FQNNGV. The CDR3 coding sequence is TGTGCCAGCAGCTCCCGCGGGACAGGGGCCTACGAGCAGTACTTC. This gives the protein CASSSRGTGAYEQYF.

This clonotype was observed at least ten times. The V and J genes are TRBV4-3 and TRBJ2-6, with a tentative D call TRBD1 (6 bases). Germline V gene data show CDR1 as LGHNA and CDR2 as YSLEER. V was clipped by 0 bases and J by 4 bases, with 13 bases between them. The CDR3 totals 17 residues. The CDR3 region is CASSQELQGSGANVLTF. For the CDR3, the DNA is TGCGCCAGCAGCCAAGAACTACAGGGCTCGGGGGCCAACGTCCTGACTTTC.

This clonotype was observed many times. The chain joins TRBV5-1 to TRBJ2-5, with 9 nucleotides matching TRBD2. The ends lost 1 base at V and 3 bases at J; junction bases unmatched: 7. The CDR3 runs to 16 residues. CDR1 SGHRS and CDR2 YFSETQ come from the germline V gene. Here the CDR3 reads CASSLKRGAPEETQYF. The DNA for the CDR3 is TGCGCCAGCAGCTTGAAGCGGGGGGCGCCTGAAGAGACCCAGTACTTC.

This clonotype turned up a few times. The chain links TRBV2 to TRBJ1-6, with D possibly TRBD1 on 5 matching bases. Per the germline V gene, CDR1 is SNHLY and CDR2 is FYNNEI. The V end was cut by 6 bases, the J end by 5 bases, with 14 bases between. This CDR3 has 15 residues. The DNA of the CDR3 is TGTGCCAGCAGGGTCGGGCAGGGCAATAATTCACCCCTCCACTTT. Its protein product is CASRVGQGNNSPLHF.

In regard to this clonotype: A junction boundary mismatches the germline segment, possibly from a read error. The chain is built from TRBV7-2 and TRBJ2-3; no clear D. Germline CDR1 and CDR2: SGHTA and FQGNSA. The CDR3 covers 15 residues. This CDR3 reads CASSLDRIHTDTQYF. The CDR3 bases are TGCGCCAGCAGCTTAGACCGGATACACACAGATACGCAGTATTTT.

This clonotype was picked up many times. In DNA, the CDR3 is TGTGCCAGCAGTGACAGGAATTCCTACGAGCAGTACTTC. This codes for CASSDRNSYEQYF. This chain links TRBV25-1 with TRBJ2-7; D not certain. From germline, CDR1 is MGHDK and CDR2 SYGVNS. The CDR3 is made up of 13 amino acids. Trimming left V 3 bases short and J 1 base short, with 7 bases between.

This sequence joins TRBV7-9 and TRBJ1-6; D is possibly TRBD1 (5 bases). Between the trimmed V and J ends, which lost 1 base and 3 bases, there was a span of 10 bases. CDR1 and CDR2 from the germline V gene are SEHNR and FQNEAQ (reference sequence). The CDR3 sequence is 16 residues long. CDR3 in amino acids: CASSLDGGSYNSPLHF. CDR3 DNA sequence: TGTGCCAGCAGCTTAGATGGGGGGAGCTATAATTCACCCCTCCACTTT.

This clonotype was counted many times. The V and J genes are TRBV6-5 and TRBJ2-7, with 7 nucleotides matching TRBD1. Germline CDR1 is MNHEY and CDR2 is SVGAGI. This CDR3 has 16 amino acids. V was pared by 0 bases and J by 0 bases, with 5 bases of the junction left unmatched. The CDR3 DNA is TGTGCCAGCAGTTACTCGCGGACAGGTGACTCCTACGAGCAGTACTTC. Translation: CASSYSRTGDSYEQYF.

This clonotype was recorded many times. The J gene is TRBJ2-2, the V gene TRBV7-9; TRBD2 agrees at 7 bases. The junction had 7 bases not matched to a gene; V was cut back by 2 bases and J by 4 bases. Germline CDR1 SEHNR, CDR2 FQNEAQ (reference sequence). The CDR3 is made up of 16 amino acids. CDR3 sequence (DNA): TGTGCCAGCAGCTTAAGGCGGGAGAGACTCACCGGGGAGCTGTTTTTT. It codes for CASSLRRERLTGELFF.

This clonotype showed up many times. This chain uses TRBV2 with TRBJ1-4; a possible D gene is TRBD1 (5 bases). V dropped 8 bases and J dropped 6 bases, with 19 bases sitting between them. The CDR3 covers 15 residues. Germline V lookup: CDR1 SNHLY, CDR2 FYNNEI. In DNA, the CDR3 is TGTGCCAGCTCAGTCCAGGGCAGTATCGATGAAAAACTGTTTTTT. This translates into CASSVQGSIDEKLFF.

This clonotype was recorded at least ten times. The CDR3 region has the DNA TGTGCCAGCAAACCCACAGCTAGGACAGGGGGCAGCGGCTACACCTTC. Translated: CASKPTARTGGSGYTF. V is TRBV2 and J is TRBJ1-2, with 11 bases fitting TRBD1. This CDR3 region has 16 residues. Germline CDR1 is SNHLY and CDR2 is FYNNEI. V trimming: 7 bases; J trimming: 8 bases; junction bases outside the gene matches: 15.

This clonotype was found many times. The chain couples TRBV20-1 to TRBJ2-5; D is undetermined. The V and J ends lost 2 bases and 1 base respectively, with 5 bases between them. Germline-derived CDR1 and CDR2 are DFQATT and SNEGSKA (reference sequence). CDR3 length equals 12 residues. CDR3 sequence reads: CSARQAQETQYF. CDR3 bases: TGCAGTGCTAGACAGGCCCAAGAGACCCAGTACTTC.

In this sample, this clonotype turned up many times. This chain joins TRBV29-1 and TRBJ2-1; 12 bases are shared with TRBD2. This CDR3 is built from 15 residues. Trimming took 1 base from V and 2 from J; bases not matched to a gene: 0. The germline V gene encodes CDR1 SQVTM and CDR2 ANQGSEA. The CDR3 reads CSVEGTSGTYNEQFF. CDR3 sequence (DNA): TGCAGCGTTGAAGGGACTAGCGGGACCTACAATGAGCAGTTCTTC.

There are many counts of this clonotype. The rearrangement links TRBV12-3 or TRBV12-4 to TRBJ1-6; a weak D match, TRBD1 (6 bases). CDR3 length: 15 residues. Trimming took off 6 bases at V and 10 bases at J, with 19 bases between the two ends. The CDR3 DNA follows: TGTGCCAGCAGCCGCCAGGGGACTGCGACGTCACCCCTCCACTTT. This encodes CASSRQGTATSPLHF.

At least ten counts were recorded for this clonotype. V gene TRBV20-1 combines with J gene TRBJ1-6; unclear D gene. Germline CDR1 DFQATT, CDR2 SNEGSKA (reference sequence). Trimming shortened V by 0 bases and J by 7 bases, and 7 bases separated the two germline ends. This CDR3 comprises 13 residues. In DNA, the CDR3 is TGCAGTGCTAGAGACAGGACCAATTCACCCCTCCACTTT. It yields the protein CSARDRTNSPLHF.

To note about this clonotype: A clone one base away is much larger, so this may be a read error. The chain recombines TRBV3-1 with TRBJ2-1; 12 nucleotides align to TRBD2. CDR3 length: 14 residues. CDR1 and CDR2 from the germline V gene are LGHDT and YNNKEL (reference sequence). DNA for the CDR3: TGTGTCAGCAGCCACGGGACTAGCGGGAATGAGCAGTTCTTC. Translating it yields CVSSHGTSGNEQFF.

This clonotype was recorded at least ten times. The gene calls are TRBV12-3 or TRBV12-4 and TRBJ2-5, with D possibly being TRBD2 (6 bases). V lost 5 bases and J 9 bases, leaving 16 bases between the germline ends. The CDR3 has 13 residues. The CDR3 nucleotides are TGTGCCAGCAGTCCACCCGGACCGGGGGCCCAGTACTTC. Its translation is CASSPPGPGAQYF.